This TCR beta chain was documented in a study of cytomegalovirus exposure and HLA in healthy donors. This clone was seen a few times. The CDR3 totals 15 residues. CDR1 and CDR2 from the germline V gene are MNHNY and SVGAGI (reference sequence). The V gene end was trimmed by 8 bases and the J gene end by 2 bases; junction bases not matched to a gene: 6. PCR amplification relied on 60 Vbeta primers (plus 13 Jbeta primers). Profiling relied on immunoSEQ multiplex PCR, and the TCRdb table lists in-frame clones only, not all of them. The table lists 150,000 to 200,000 clones, 81% of them singletons, with roughly 4.9% in the top ten.

V gene TRBV6-6 combines with J gene TRBJ2-6; 7 positions match TRBD2. The sequence came from a young woman in good health and CMV-seropositive. Material for sequencing was PBMCs. In DNA, the CDR3 is TGTGCCAGCTCGGGGGGACGGGCTGGGGCCAACGTCCTGACTTTC. Translated, it gives CASSGGRAGANVLTF.